The present T cell receptor (beta chain) was sequenced within a study of shared clonotypes between healthy human individuals. This CDR3 comprises 14 residues. Germline loops: CDR1 MDHEN, CDR2 SYDVKM. V trimming: 6 bases; J trimming: 0 bases; junction bases outside the gene matches: 5. Overall study findings and caveats: Non-shared clonotypes displayed generation probabilities falling below those of clonotypes present in all four donors.

As regards this clone: Antigen: not known.

How the authors handled the data: Junction-only sequences produced by ImmunoSEQ had no quality scores, so filtering differed. The method was immunoSEQ multiplex PCR; TCRdb's version includes in-frame clones alone and lacks a portion of them. D and trimming come from the DNA, and the V and J calls and clone size come from that table. The sample consists of roughly 500,000 clones, about 96% of them appearing once. The TCR was taken from a woman in her thirties in good health. Sequenced sample: naive CD4+ T cells sorted from blood. As to subset: CD45RA+ positively selected. The chain links TRBV28 to TRBJ2-7; 7 nucleotides align to TRBD1. For the CDR3, the DNA is TGTGCCAGCAGGGATGGGGACAGCTCCTACGAGCAGTACTTC. It is translated as CASRDGDSSYEQYF. Full variable domain (rest looked up from reference TRBV28 and TRBJ2-7): DVKVTQSSRYLVKRTGEKVFLECVQDMDHENMFWYRQDPGLGLRLIYFSYDVKMKEKGDIPEGYSVSREKKERFSLILESASTNQTSMYLCASRDGDSSYEQYFGPGTRLTVT.